This TCR beta chain was identified during a study of radiotherapy plus CTLA-4 blockade in lung cancer (dated by TCRdb to 2016 to 2019). Background on the whole study: Among enrolled patients, about 17% had an objective response and about 30% reached disease control.

Focal radiation therapy combined with CTLA-4 blockade (ipilimumab) was tested in patients with chemo-refractory metastatic non-small-cell lung cancer. As encoded in the germline V gene, CDR1 is SGHVS while CDR2 is FNYEAQ. Taken from cysteine to phenylalanine, the CDR3 has 15 residues. Of all the DNA, just the CDR3 is kept, 45 bases in frame from base 1. The V end gives up 2 bases and the J end 5 bases, leaving 3 bases in the junction not matched to a gene. Details on this clone: Its antigen has not been determined. No much larger clone is present one base from it, and per-base qualities are unavailable.

Beyond this particular receptor, the publication reports: The strongest predictors of response were reported to be early dynamic shifts in blood T cell clones along with a rise in serum interferon-beta following radiation. TCR clones derived from tumors expanded in peripheral blood after treatment with radiotherapy and ipilimumab.

Libraries were built with the immunoSEQ multiplex PCR assay. The clones in this table, taken by TCRdb from immuneACCESS, are in-frame only. Not every clone is retained; where verified, under half of the shortfall comes from an unresolved V gene, and the cause of the rest is unknown. This sample comprises about 49,000 clones, around 77% of them detected only once. The ten largest clones capture over 8.5% of the sample. Sequenced here: peripheral blood, sampled from a patient treated with radiotherapy plus ipilimumab. This receptor was taken from a human donor with non-small cell lung cancer who had stable disease on radiotherapy plus ipilimumab. Recombination linked TRBV7-6 to TRBJ2-5; 12 bases in the middle match TRBD2. The DNA sequence is TGTGCCAGCAGCTTACTAGCGGGGGGGCCGGAGACCCAGTACTTC. Its protein product is CASSLLAGGPETQYF.